These T cell receptor beta chains were read from a single sample in a study of cytomegalovirus exposure and HLA in healthy donors. Only in-frame clones appear in the TCRdb table, and some are missing; sequencing was by immunoSEQ multiplex PCR. The repertoire holds around 140,000 clones, with about 94% as singletons. The sample taken for sequencing was PBMCs. Source of these receptors: a man between 18 and 29 years old in good health and CMV-seropositive. Each CDR3 is given with its conserved first and last residue. The D gene is left open where the match is weak. Some rows have no size entry. The others give once, few or many, or a class for an expanded clone.

J gene	D gene	clone size	V gene	CDR3 protein	CDR3 DNA
TRBJ2-7	TRBD2	-	TRBV5-1	CASSLQASSGPSYEQYF	TGCGCCAGCAGCTTGCAGGCTTCTAGCGGACCATCCTACGAGCAGTACTTC
TRBJ2-7	TRBD2	-	TRBV5-4	CASSLGTSRREQYF	TGTGCCAGCAGCTTGGGGACTAGCCGTCGCGAGCAGTACTTC
TRBJ1-1	-	-	TRBV30	CAWTARGLADTEAFF	TGTGCCTGGACCGCCAGAGGCTTGGCTGACACTGAAGCTTTCTTT
TRBJ2-3	-	-	TRBV6-5	CASSYGWGEDTQYF	TGTGCCAGCAGTTACGGTTGGGGGGAAGATACGCAGTATTTT
TRBJ2-7	-	-	TRBV5-1	CASSFRRTATYEQYF	TGCGCCAGCAGCTTCCGGAGGACAGCCACGTACGAGCAGTACTTC
TRBJ2-2	TRBD2	-	TRBV5-6	CASSPRTSGYQTAGELFF	TGTGCCAGCAGCCCTAGGACTAGCGGGTACCAGACGGCCGGGGAGCTGTTTTTT
TRBJ2-3	TRBD2	-	TRBV6-6	CASRDRIAGFTDTQYF	TGTGCCAGCAGAGACCGGATAGCGGGATTCACAGATACGCAGTATTTT
TRBJ1-4	TRBD1	-	TRBV19	CAIRTGEKLFF	TGTGCCATCCGGACAGGGGAAAAACTGTTTTTT
TRBJ1-5	-	-	TRBV28	CASSPALQGNQPQHF	TGTGCCAGCAGCCCCGCCCTCCAGGGGAATCAGCCCCAGCATTTT
TRBJ2-7	TRBD1	once	TRBV5-1	CASSALTGQAYEQYF	TGCGCCAGCAGCGCCCTGACAGGGCAGGCCTACGAGCAGTACTTC
TRBJ2-7	-	-	TRBV29-1	CSVLTGLYYEQYF	TGCAGCGTTCTTACAGGGTTGTACTACGAGCAGTACTTC
TRBJ2-3	TRBD2	-	TRBV2	CASRQAGGTDTQYF	TGTGCCAGCAGACAAGCGGGAGGCACAGATACGCAGTATTTT
TRBJ2-7	-	-	TRBV6-5	CASSYQGPNEQYF	TGTGCCAGCAGTTACCAGGGGCCTAACGAGCAGTACTTC
TRBJ2-1	-	-	TRBV29-1	CSVVLRDPTYNEQFF	TGCAGCGTTGTGTTGCGGGACCCCACCTACAATGAGCAGTTCTTC
TRBJ2-2	-	-	TRBV5-1	CASSFGGSGSTGELFF	TGCGCCAGCAGCTTTGGAGGGTCGGGGAGCACCGGGGAGCTGTTTTTT
TRBJ2-3	-	-	TRBV25-1	CASSDDDRPDTDTQYF	TGTGCCAGCAGTGACGACGACAGACCAGACACAGATACGCAGTATTTT
TRBJ2-5	TRBD1	once	TRBV5-1	CASSQRQGRQETQYF	TGCGCCAGCAGCCAGAGACAGGGAAGGCAAGAGACCCAGTACTTC